The clone carrying this T cell receptor beta chain was counted ten times or more. Its specificity is not known. The data are from a study of CD8+CD57+ T cells in acquired aplastic anemia. The CDR3 has 15 amino acids. Trimming stripped 0 bases from V and 0 bases from J, with 9 bases between. Germline V gene sequence: CDR1 DFQATT, CDR2 SNEGSKA (reference sequence). CDR3 and TCR beta VDJ profiling relied on a genomic DNA template. A single record per CDR3 protein comes from TCRdb applying MiXCR to the reads. The sample contains 75,000 to 100,000 distinct CDR3 sequences, 65% to 70% of which appear only once. The study's findings and limits: Comparison of patients with controls identified around 31 shared CD8+ CDR3 sequences.

Before being chosen for sequencing, patients had shown CD8+CD57+ cell expansion by flow cytometry. The V and J genes are TRBV20-1 and TRBJ2-1; a weak D match, TRBD2 (6 bases). The receptor's source is a human donor with aplastic anemia. What was sequenced was sorted CD4+, CD8+, or CD8+CD57+ T cells (not recorded which) from PBMCs. The CDR3 is CSARDRGSSYNEQFF. The CDR3 nucleotides read TGCAGTGCTAGAGATCGGGGGAGCTCCTACAATGAGCAGTTCTTC.